This T cell receptor beta chain appears in the sequencing data of a study of CD8 T cells in Susac syndrome. Study-level results: The study's TCR sequencing and HLA analysis covered a relatively small number of individuals, and the study acknowledged this.

Sequencing of TCR beta was performed on blood CD8+ T cells and on blood CD4+ T cells. While CD8+ and CD4+ T cells were isolated negatively, TEMRA cells were enriched by FACS. Concerning this clonotype itself: Its antigen is as yet unknown.

The V end was cut by 1 base, the J end by 7 bases, with 8 bases between. Germline values: CDR1 MNHNY, CDR2 SVGAGI (reference sequence). The CDR3 spans 14 residues. Reverse transcription used about 0.45 to 1 ug RNA and random hexamers. By means of immunoSEQ multiplex PCR, TCR beta CDR3 spanning 54 Vbeta and 13 Jbeta underwent amplification. TCRdb reanalysed the immunoSEQ multiplex PCR reads using MiXCR and keeps one entry per CDR3 protein. The sample holds approximately 230,000 distinct CDR3 sequences, roughly 95% seen once. The sequence came from a human donor with multiple sclerosis. Material: CD4+ T cells from PBMCs. The rearrangement joins TRBV6-6 to TRBJ1-6; D unclear. The CDR3 loop is CASSYYSQNSPLHF. For the CDR3, the DNA is TGTGCCAGCAGTTACTACAGCCAGAATTCACCCCTCCACTTT.